This TCR beta chain was found in a study of human T cells and chemical hapten exposure. Study-wide background: Alopecia areata, totalis or universalis was found in mostly female patients.

This clonotype has ten or more counts. TCRdb processed the RACE reads anew with MiXCR; each CDR3 protein has one entry. The sample lists 75,000 to 100,000 distinct CDR3 sequences, roughly an eighth occurring once. Germline-derived CDR1 and CDR2 are DFQATT and SNEGSKA (reference sequence). V lost 1 base and J lost 5; bases outside the gene matches: 9. The CDR3 length is 15 residues. As to time point: patch test 1, 2 weeks after DPC sensitization. Treatment meaning: therapeutic diphenylcyclopropenone sensitization with weekly scalp DPC. The chain joins TRBV20-1 to TRBJ2-7; TRBD2 matches 9 bases. The sequenced sample was whole blood, obtained in connection with sensitization to the hapten diphenylcyclopropenone (DPC). The receptor was isolated from a woman between 35 and 50 years old with alopecia areata. Some clones in this sample may be carry-over from other donors' samples. The CDR3 sequence is CSARVGAGGSDEQYF. The CDR3 coding sequence is TGCAGTGCTAGAGTAGGGGCGGGAGGGTCGGACGAGCAGTACTTC.